Each of the 6 T cell receptor beta chains below was sequenced from the same sample in a study of cytomegalovirus exposure and HLA in healthy donors. Researchers ran the PCR with 60 Vbeta and 13 Jbeta primers. The repertoire was sequenced with immunoSEQ multiplex PCR; TCRdb's copy has only in-frame clones and lacks some. The sample consists of some 240,000 clones, 80% to 95% of them appearing once. Source material: PBMCs. Receptors were obtained from a girl aged 2-15 years in good health and CMV-seronegative.

The genes are TRBV7-8 and TRBJ2-7; 7 bases are shared with TRBD2. This CDR3 spans 13 amino acids. The germline gives CDR1 SGHVS, CDR2 FQNEAQ. The J segment lost 2 bases and the V segment lost 10 bases, leaving 8 bases of the junction unmatched. Here the CDR3 reads CATTRAGPYEQYF. CDR3 sequence (DNA): TGTGCCACCACTCGAGCGGGGCCCTACGAGCAGTACTTC.

The genes are TRBV27 and TRBJ2-7, with D possibly matching TRBD2 (5 bases). Per germline, CDR1 MNHEY and CDR2 SMNVEV (reference sequence). The CDR3 runs 14 residues. The V gene lost 7 bases and the J gene lost 1 base, with 14 bases spanning the gap. CDR3 region: CASTPGSSSYEQYF. Written as DNA, the CDR3 is TGTGCCAGCACCCCGGGGTCATCATCCTACGAGCAGTACTTC.

In DNA form, the CDR3 reads TGTGCCAGCAGCGAGGGACGGAGGGGTAACTATGGCTACACCTTC. Protein product: CASSEGRRGNYGYTF. This sequence joins TRBV5-4 and TRBJ1-2; tentative D call: TRBD1 (5 bases). Per the germline V gene, CDR1 is SGHNT and CDR2 is YYREEE (reference sequence). The CDR3 spans 15 residues. Deletions cut 4 bases from V and 1 base from J, with 14 bases between. The variable domain in full, completed from reference TRBV5-4 and TRBJ1-2, reads ETGVTQSPTHLIKTRGQQVTLRCSSQSGHNTVSWYQQALGQGPQFIFQYYREEENGRGNFPPRFSGLQFPNYSSELNVNALELDDSALYLCASSEGRRGNYGYTFGSGTRLTVV.

This chain links TRBV25-1 with TRBJ1-6, with D perhaps TRBD1 (6 bases). Germline loops: CDR1 MGHDK, CDR2 SYGVNS. Trimming took off 9 bases at V and 7 bases at J, with 13 bases between the two ends. This CDR3 has 13 residues. The CDR3, as DNA: TGTGCCAGAGATCGACAGGACAATTCACCCCTCCACTTT. Amino acid sequence: CARDRQDNSPLHF.

CDR3 sequence reads: CASRRDRGTGELFF. Here the CDR3 DNA reads TGCGCCAGCAGGCGGGACCGAGGCACCGGGGAGCTGTTTTTT. The chain uses TRBV10-2 and TRBJ2-2, with D perhaps TRBD2 (6 bases). The CDR3 is made up of 14 amino acids. V lost 6 bases, J lost 4 bases, and 12 bases lay in between. The V gene's germline CDR1 is WSHSY and CDR2 SAAADI.

The chain joins TRBV5-4 to TRBJ2-1; 13 nucleotides agree with TRBD2. V shed 7 bases and J 7 bases; nucleotides not matched to a gene: 8. Germline V CDR1 and CDR2: SGHNT, YYREEE (reference sequence). CDR3 length: 15 amino acids. CDR3 loop: CASGVTSGGKNEQFF. In DNA form, the CDR3 reads TGTGCCAGCGGGGTGACTAGCGGGGGGAAAAATGAGCAGTTCTTC.